Each of the 30 T cell receptor beta chains below was sequenced from the same sample in a study of OX40 agonist ivuxolimab in advanced cancers. Produced via immunoSEQ multiplex PCR; TCRdb's table is partial and in-frame only. The sample gives 50,000 to 75,000 clones, around 83% of which show up once; approximately 3.2% is in the top ten. Sequencing used CD4+ or CD8+ T cells sorted from blood, obtained in a trial of the OX40 agonist ivuxolimab. The source is an adult with an advanced solid tumor such as melanoma, head and neck, liver or kidney cancer.

This rearrangement joins TRBV27 to TRBJ1-1; D is possibly TRBD1 (5 bases). V was trimmed by 6 bases and J by 3 bases, leaving 8 bases between them. The germline gives CDR1 MNHEY, CDR2 SMNVEV (reference sequence). The CDR3 runs 12 residues. CDR3 protein: CASRTGHTEAFF. In nucleotides, the CDR3 is TGTGCCAGCAGGACGGGACACACTGAAGCTTTCTTT.

The chain couples TRBV4-2 to TRBJ2-3; 8 positions match TRBD1. With 3 bases clipped from V and 2 bases from J, the junction kept 4 bases outside the gene matches. The V gene's germline CDR1 is LGHNA and CDR2 YNFKEQ. This CDR3 comprises 15 residues. The CDR3 nucleotides are TGTGCCAGCAGCCAGCCAGGGGGCAACACAGATACGCAGTATTTT. It specifies CASSQPGGNTDTQYF.

The chain is built from TRBV10-1 and TRBJ2-2, with D perhaps given as TRBD1 or TRBD2 (5 bases each). CDR1 and CDR2 from the germline V gene are WNHNN and SYGVQD (reference sequence). The length of the CDR3 is 14 residues. V lost 8 bases, J lost 1 base, and 11 bases lay in between. The CDR3 DNA reads as TGCGCCAGCCCCCCTGGGGGGAACACCGGGGAGCTGTTTTTT. As protein: CASPPGGNTGELFF.

The genes are TRBV15 and TRBJ2-1; D might be TRBD1 (6 bases). Germline V gives CDR1 LNHNV, CDR2 YYDKDF (reference sequence). CDR3 size: 15 residues. V lost 6 bases to trimming and J lost 0 bases, with 12 bases between them. This chain's CDR3 is CATRGQGSSYNEQFF. CDR3 bases: TGTGCCACCAGGGGGCAGGGGAGCTCCTACAATGAGCAGTTCTTC.

This chain uses TRBV2 with TRBJ1-5; D unresolved. Germline V gene data show CDR1 as SNHLY and CDR2 as FYNNEI. Trimming pared 7 bases from V and 5 bases from J, leaving 12 bases between. The CDR3 contains 13 residues. The CDR3 loop is CASTVGRYQPQHF. In DNA form, the CDR3 reads TGTGCCAGCACCGTTGGGAGGTATCAGCCCCAGCATTTT.

The chain employs TRBV7-9 and TRBJ1-3; 8 bases are a match to TRBD1. This CDR3 spans 15 amino acids. Germline values: CDR1 SEHNR, CDR2 FQNEAQ (reference sequence). The V and J ends lost 5 bases and 3 bases, in that order; junction bases with no gene match: 6. The CDR3 region is CASSPSGTGGNTIYF. The CDR3 region has the DNA TGTGCCAGCAGCCCTAGCGGGACAGGTGGAAACACCATATATTTT.

The chain combines TRBV7-6 with TRBJ2-1; perhaps TRBD2 as D (5 bases). This CDR3 contains 17 residues. In germline, CDR1 is SGHVS, CDR2 FNYEAQ. Trimming stripped 6 bases from V and 1 base from J, with 19 bases between. CDR3 DNA sequence: TGTGCCAGCAGTCAAGGGTTTACTAGGAGTTCCTACAATGAGCAGTTCTTC. Amino acids: CASSQGFTRSSYNEQFF.

This clone was found once. The gene calls are TRBV5-1 and TRBJ1-2; D is unresolved. From germline, CDR1 is SGHRS and CDR2 YFSETQ. V was shortened by 4 bases and J by 4 bases, with 5 bases between the two germline ends. The CDR3 contains 11 residues. For the CDR3, the DNA is TGCGCCAGCAGCGGGAGCTATGGCTACACCTTC. The encoded protein is CASSGSYGYTF.

This clone was seen more than once but under ten times. The V gene is TRBV5-1, the J gene TRBJ2-3, with 8 positions matching TRBD2. CDR3 length: 13 residues. V lost 4 bases and J lost 6; bases outside the gene matches: 4. Germline V gives CDR1 SGHRS, CDR2 YFSETQ. The CDR3 nucleotides read TGCGCCAGCAGCGGCGGGGGGTTGGATACGCAGTATTTT. Amino acid sequence: CASSGGGLDTQYF.

The rearrangement uses TRBV4-2 and TRBJ2-5; 7 bases match TRBD2. Per the germline V gene, CDR1 is LGHNA and CDR2 is YNFKEQ. The CDR3 spans 18 residues. V lost 0 bases, J lost 0 bases, and 10 bases stayed unmatched. CDR3 residues: CASSQERVDGGYQETQYF. The CDR3 DNA reads as TGTGCCAGCAGCCAAGAGCGGGTTGACGGGGGGTACCAAGAGACCCAGTACTTC.

This chain links TRBV27 with TRBJ2-2, with no clear D. Trimming took 6 bases from V and 1 from J, leaving 6 bases between them. The CDR3 runs 13 residues. In germline, CDR1 is MNHEY, CDR2 SMNVEV (reference sequence). The CDR3 DNA reads as TGTGCCAGCAGCTCTGGGAACACCGGGGAGCTGTTTTTT. Amino acids: CASSSGNTGELFF.

The chain employs TRBV29-1 and TRBJ2-2; perhaps TRBD1 as D (6 bases). Germline lookup yields CDR1 SQVTM and CDR2 ANQGSEA. This CDR3 has 13 residues. Trimming took 6 bases from V and 3 from J, leaving 11 bases between them. This chain's CDR3 is CSVRDTDTGELFF. The CDR3 coding sequence is TGCAGCGTCCGGGACACCGACACCGGGGAGCTGTTTTTT.

The genes are TRBV19 and TRBJ1-4; D is ambiguous. Trimming removed 4 bases at V and 5 bases at J, with 11 bases between. CDR1 and CDR2 (germline): LNHDA, SQIVND (reference sequence). The CDR3 contains 14 residues. As DNA, the CDR3 is TGTGCCAGTAGTACAGGTCAACTCAATGAAAAACTGTTTTTT. Protein sequence: CASSTGQLNEKLFF.

The chain carries TRBV2 and TRBJ1-1; D not resolved. Trimming removed 6 bases from V and 3 bases from J, with 8 bases in between. The CDR3 consists of 12 residues. Germline loops: CDR1 SNHLY, CDR2 FYNNEI. The CDR3 bases are TGTGCCAGCAGGTTGACCTACACTGAAGCTTTCTTT. Its protein is CASRLTYTEAFF.

This clone was recorded only once. The V and J genes are TRBV7-9 and TRBJ1-1; TRBD1 might be the D (5 bases). From germline, CDR1 is SEHNR and CDR2 FQNEAQ (reference sequence). The CDR3 extends over 15 amino acids. Trimming pared 6 bases from V and 3 bases from J, leaving 17 bases between. The CDR3 here is CASSYASGTDTEAFF. The CDR3 nucleotides read TGTGCCAGCAGTTACGCCTCAGGGACCGACACTGAAGCTTTCTTT.

The table lists this clone with a count of one. V usage is TRBV19 and J usage is TRBJ2-3; D is uncertain. Trimming cost V 1 base and J 0 bases, with 8 bases left between them. In germline, CDR1 is LNHDA, CDR2 SQIVND (reference sequence). CDR3 size: 15 residues. The CDR3 spells CASSIGQASTDTQYF. The CDR3 nucleotides read TGTGCCAGTAGTATAGGCCAAGCTAGCACAGATACGCAGTATTTT.

The chain recombines TRBV10-3 with TRBJ1-6, with 7 bases identical to TRBD1. This CDR3 spans 16 amino acids. Per germline, CDR1 ENHRY and CDR2 SYGVKD. V shed 6 bases and J 2 bases; nucleotides not matched to a gene: 7. CDR3 sequence reads: CAISPTTGTYNSPLHF. The CDR3 nucleotides are TGTGCCATCAGCCCTACGACAGGGACCTATAATTCACCCCTCCACTTT.

This chain uses TRBV30 with TRBJ2-7; D call uncertain. The CDR3 sequence is 11 residues long. Germline V gives CDR1 GTSNPN, CDR2 SVGIG (reference sequence). Trimming stripped 1 base from V and 9 bases from J, with 10 bases between. CDR3 in DNA: TGTGCCTGGAGTGGGGCCGTAAGGCAGTACTTC. It specifies CAWSGAVRQYF.

The V call is TRBV5-1, the J call TRBJ1-1; a weak D match, TRBD1 (5 bases). This CDR3 has 19 amino acids. Trimming pared 0 bases from V and 6 bases from J, leaving 27 bases between. Germline lookup yields CDR1 SGHRS and CDR2 YFSETQ. The CDR3 nucleotides read TGCGCCAGCAGCTTGGGGCAGGGAGGAATTGCCACTCATCTCGCTGAAGCTTTCTTT. It translates to CASSLGQGGIATHLAEAFF.

The chain has TRBV6-1 and TRBJ1-5; D possibly corresponds to TRBD1 (5 bases). The ends were cut back, 2 bases at V and 6 bases at J, with 14 bases in the middle. CDR3 size: 15 residues. CDR1 is MNHNS, CDR2 SASEGT, per germline. CDR3: CASSEKVGGTQPQHF. The CDR3 DNA follows: TGTGCCAGCAGTGAAAAGGTTGGGGGGACTCAGCCCCAGCATTTT.

V and J are TRBV4-1 and TRBJ1-5, with D possibly TRBD1 on 6 matching bases. This CDR3 spans 16 amino acids. The V gene lost 0 bases and the J gene lost 9 bases, with 18 bases spanning the gap. Germline values: CDR1 MGHRA, CDR2 YSYEKL. This CDR3 is CASSQDRSGTFRPQHF. The DNA of the CDR3 is TGCGCCAGCAGCCAAGATCGTTCGGGGACATTTAGGCCCCAGCATTTT.

J is TRBJ1-1 and V is TRBV6-5, with a weak D call TRBD1 (5 bases). This CDR3 spans 15 amino acids. Germline assignment: CDR1 MNHEY and CDR2 SVGAGI. Trimming shortened V by 2 bases and J by 4 bases, and 14 bases separated the two germline ends. Written as DNA, the CDR3 is TGTGCCAGCAGTTACGGGGGATTAGTTGTCACTGAAGCTTTCTTT. Its translation is CASSYGGLVVTEAFF.

The DNA of the CDR3 is TGTGCCACCAGCAGAAAACCGGGACAGTCTGGAAACACCATATATTTT. Its protein product is CATSRKPGQSGNTIYF. V gene TRBV15 combines with J gene TRBJ1-3; TRBD1 agrees at 7 bases. The CDR3 covers 16 residues. The V gene end was trimmed by 2 bases and the J gene end by 1 base; junction bases not matched to a gene: 5. CDR1 is LNHNV, CDR2 YYDKDF, per germline (reference sequence).

The V and J genes are TRBV7-2 and TRBJ1-3; TRBD1 matches 7 bases. CDR3 length: 13 residues. Germline-derived CDR1 and CDR2 are SGHTA and FQGNSA. The ends lost 5 bases at V and 5 bases at J; junction bases unmatched: 3. CDR3 sequence (DNA): TGTGCCAGCAGCCTGGACAGGAGAAACACCATATATTTT. Its translation: CASSLDRRNTIYF.

This sequence joins TRBV7-2 and TRBJ2-1, with D hard to call. V lost 8 bases and J 5 bases, leaving 7 bases between the germline ends. CDR1 SGHTA and CDR2 FQGNSA come from the germline V gene. The CDR3 is 11 residues long. Written as DNA, the CDR3 is TGTGCCAGCCAAAGGGACAATGAGCAGTTCTTC. As protein: CASQRDNEQFF.

V is TRBV6-5 and J is TRBJ2-7, with D possibly matching TRBD2 (7 bases). The CDR3 length is 16 residues. CDR1 and CDR2 from the germline V gene are MNHEY and SVGAGI. V was pared by 4 bases and J by 6 bases, with 22 bases between. The CDR3 coding sequence is TGTGCCAGCAGTTTTGGGGGGGGGACACCGTATGGCGAGCAGTACTTC. Translated: CASSFGGGTPYGEQYF.

The chain recombines TRBV7-3 with TRBJ2-5; the D gene could be TRBD1 or TRBD2 (5 bases each). The CDR3 sequence is 13 residues long. Germline lookup yields CDR1 SGHTA and CDR2 FQGTGA. V dropped 5 bases and J dropped 5 bases, with 12 bases sitting between them. The CDR3 sequence is CASSPGTLETQYF. CDR3 bases: TGTGCCAGCAGCCCGGGGACGTTGGAGACCCAGTACTTC.

This clone has only a few counts. The chain recombines TRBV5-8 with TRBJ1-2, with TRBD1 as a possible D gene (6 bases). The CDR3 is 14 residues long. With 8 bases removed from V and 4 bases from J, the gap between germline ends came to 18 bases. Germline CDR1 is SGHTS and CDR2 is YDEGEE. As DNA, the CDR3 is TGTGCCAGTGCCCCAGGGGAGTTTCGCTATGGCTACACCTTC. It yields the protein CASAPGEFRYGYTF.

The V call is TRBV9, the J call TRBJ1-4, with D possibly matching TRBD1 (5 bases). From germline, CDR1 is SGDLS and CDR2 YYNGEE. This CDR3 has 15 residues. V lost 0 bases and J 8 bases, leaving 14 bases between the germline ends. The CDR3 loop reads CASSVGGAKPEKLFF. The CDR3 DNA follows: TGTGCCAGCAGCGTAGGAGGGGCCAAGCCCGAAAAACTGTTTTTT.

This chain links TRBV7-2 with TRBJ2-7, with 8 positions matching TRBD1. This CDR3 is 17 amino acids long. Germline assignment: CDR1 SGHTA and CDR2 FQGNSA. J was trimmed by 4 bases and V by 1 base; bases with no gene match: 12. The chain's CDR3 is CASSLDRYGQGNYEQYF. The CDR3 DNA sequence: TGTGCCAGCAGCTTAGATCGGTATGGACAGGGCAATTACGAGCAGTACTTC. Filled out from reference TRBV7-2 and TRBJ2-7, the complete variable domain reads GAGVSQSPSNKVTEKGKDVELRCDPISGHTALYWYRQSLGQGLEFLIYFQGNSAPDKSGLPSDRFSAERTGGSVSTLTIQRTQQEDSAVYLCASSLDRYGQGNYEQYFGPGTRLTVT.